The 23 T cell receptor beta chains given below trace back to one sample, sequenced in a study of radiotherapy plus CTLA-4 blockade in lung cancer. Sequencing used immunoSEQ multiplex PCR; TCRdb keeps in-frame clones, though not all of them. The sample carries around 82,000 clones, around 80% recorded once. The specimen comprised peripheral blood, sampled from a patient treated with radiotherapy plus ipilimumab. The receptors originated from a human donor with non-small cell lung cancer who had stable disease on radiotherapy plus ipilimumab.

This chain uses TRBV2 with TRBJ2-7; 8 bases align to TRBD1. V was clipped by 8 bases and J by 6 bases; unmatched bases: 9. There are 13 residues in the CDR3. Germline lookup yields CDR1 SNHLY and CDR2 FYNNEI. Written as DNA, the CDR3 is TGTGCCAGCCTCCCGGCCACAGGGGGCGAGCAGTACTTC. Protein: CASLPATGGEQYF.

The chain couples TRBV4-1 to TRBJ1-1; tentative D call: TRBD1 (5 bases). The CDR3 has 18 residues. Deletions cut 0 bases from V and 1 base from J, with 18 bases between. In germline, CDR1 is MGHRA, CDR2 YSYEKL. This CDR3 is CASSQDRGVRVSNTEAFF. CDR3 nucleotide sequence: TGCGCCAGCAGCCAAGATCGAGGGGTGAGGGTTTCGAACACTGAAGCTTTCTTT.

This clone was counted once. The chain links TRBV7-6 to TRBJ1-1, with unresolved D. The V gene lost 6 bases and the J gene lost 1 base, with 12 bases spanning the gap. The CDR3 consists of 14 residues. Germline assignment: CDR1 SGHVS and CDR2 FNYEAQ. CDR3 sequence reads: CASRERHGNTEAFF. CDR3 bases: TGTGCCAGCAGAGAACGACACGGGAACACTGAAGCTTTCTTT.

V gene TRBV7-7 combines with J gene TRBJ2-5; TRBD1 might be the D (6 bases). Per the germline V gene, CDR1 is SSHAT and CDR2 is FNYEAQ (reference sequence). The CDR3 is 15 residues long. V was clipped by 5 bases and J by 6 bases, with 19 bases between them. As DNA, the CDR3 is TGTGCCAGCAGCCCGACGGGAAGGGGGAAGCAGACCCAGTACTTC. It is translated as CASSPTGRGKQTQYF.

The rearrangement joins TRBV7-8 to TRBJ2-1; possible D gene TRBD2, 7 bases. The germline gives CDR1 SGHVS, CDR2 FQNEAQ. The V and J ends lost 5 bases and 7 bases respectively, with 21 bases between them. CDR3 length: 16 amino acids. The CDR3 is CASSLRGAALGNEQFF. The CDR3 nucleotides are TGTGCCAGCAGCCTTCGGGGGGCGGCCCTCGGTAATGAGCAGTTCTTC.

The chain uses TRBV6-6 and TRBJ2-3; D is ambiguous. Trimming pared 8 bases from V and 0 bases from J, leaving 12 bases between. The CDR3 runs to 14 residues. The V gene's germline CDR1 is MNHNY and CDR2 SVGAGI (reference sequence). CDR3 nucleotides: TGTGCCAGCCGGCTGGGCACAAGCACAGATACGCAGTATTTT. Protein: CASRLGTSTDTQYF.

This chain joins TRBV11-2 and TRBJ2-2; D perhaps matches TRBD2 (6 bases). Germline values: CDR1 SGHAT, CDR2 FQNNGV. Trimming shortened V by 5 bases and J by 1 base, and 11 bases separated the two germline ends. The CDR3 runs to 15 residues. CDR3 amino acids: CASSPGTQNTGELFF. The CDR3 DNA sequence: TGTGCCAGCAGCCCTGGGACTCAGAACACCGGGGAGCTGTTTTTT.

This clone was recorded only once. The chain employs TRBV10-3 and TRBJ1-5; a possible D gene is TRBD1 (6 bases). Trimming stripped 6 bases from V and 2 bases from J, with 11 bases between. This CDR3 region has 14 residues. Germline CDR1 ENHRY, CDR2 SYGVKD. The CDR3 region has the DNA TGTGCCATCAGAGGGACACCTGGCAATCAGCCCCAGCATTTT. Protein: CAIRGTPGNQPQHF.

This chain links TRBV30 with TRBJ1-2; no clear D gene. Trimming took off 4 bases at V and 4 bases at J, with 13 bases between the two ends. The CDR3 spans 13 residues. Germline V gives CDR1 GTSNPN, CDR2 SVGIG (reference sequence). CDR3: CAWTGGYSYGYTF. The CDR3 DNA reads TGTGCCTGGACGGGAGGGTATAGCTATGGCTACACCTTC. Filled out from reference TRBV30 and TRBJ1-2, the complete variable domain reads SQTIHQWPATLVQPVGSPLSLECTVEGTSNPNLYWYRQAAGRGLQLLFYSVGIGQISSEVPQNLSASRPQDRQFILSSKKLLLSDSGFYLCAWTGGYSYGYTFGSGTRLTVV.

This sequence joins TRBV5-8 and TRBJ1-5; the match to TRBD1 covers 7 bases. J was trimmed by 2 bases and V by 4 bases; bases with no gene match: 9. The CDR3 length is 16 residues. CDR1 is SGHTS, CDR2 YDEGEE, per germline. The CDR3 nucleotides are TGTGCCAGCAGCCCTCTCAAACAGGGGCGCAATCAGCCCCAGCATTTT. Translated, it gives CASSPLKQGRNQPQHF. Full variable domain (remainder filled in from reference TRBV5-8 and TRBJ1-5): EAGVTQSPTHLIKTRGQQATLRCSPISGHTSVYWYQQALGLGLQFLLWYDEGEERNRGNFPPRFSGRQFPNYSSELNVNALELEDSALYLCASSPLKQGRNQPQHFGDGTRLSIL.

This clone has a handful of counts. The chain combines TRBV11-1 with TRBJ2-7; 10 bases map to TRBD2. CDR1 and CDR2 from the germline V gene are SGHAT and FQDESV (reference sequence). Germline trimming cut 8 bases from V and 1 base from J; bases unmatched to any gene: 5. The CDR3 contains 14 residues. CDR3 in amino acids: CASRPGLASYEQYF. The CDR3 DNA sequence: TGTGCCAGCCGGCCGGGACTAGCGTCCTACGAGCAGTACTTC.

The rearrangement links TRBV27 to TRBJ2-1, with 8 bases aligning to TRBD2. The CDR3 spans 17 residues. Germline V gene lookup returns CDR1 MNHEY and CDR2 SMNVEV (reference sequence). The V gene end was trimmed by 3 bases and the J gene end by 7 bases; junction bases not matched to a gene: 14. The CDR3 coding sequence is TGTGCCAGCAGTTTGTCAGTTGGGTCGGGGGGGCAAAATGAGCAGTTCTTC. Translating gives CASSLSVGSGGQNEQFF.

The chain combines TRBV18 with TRBJ2-5; TRBD2 agrees at 10 bases. The V gene end was trimmed by 4 bases and the J gene end by 2 bases; junction bases not matched to a gene: 4. There are 15 residues in the CDR3. CDR1 KGHSH and CDR2 LQKENI come from the germline V gene. CDR3 DNA: TGTGCCAGCTCACAACTAGCGGGGACGCAAGAGACCCAGTACTTC. Its protein is CASSQLAGTQETQYF.

This clone came up a few times. This sequence joins TRBV6-5 and TRBJ2-3, with 9 bases matching TRBD2. The junction had 4 bases not matched to a gene; V was cut back by 5 bases and J by 4 bases. The CDR3 contains 14 residues. Germline loops: CDR1 MNHEY, CDR2 SVGAGI. The CDR3 sequence: CASSGLAGADTQYF. For the CDR3, the DNA is TGTGCCAGCAGTGGGTTAGCGGGAGCAGATACGCAGTATTTT.

V usage is TRBV19 and J usage is TRBJ1-5; 8 nucleotides line up with TRBD1. The CDR3 is made up of 15 amino acids. Germline-derived CDR1 and CDR2 are LNHDA and SQIVND (reference sequence). Trimming removed 3 bases from V and 4 bases from J; junction bases left unmatched: 5. CDR3: CASSISTGDNQPQHF. The CDR3 nucleotides are TGTGCCAGTAGTATTTCGACAGGGGATAATCAGCCCCAGCATTTT.

The V and J genes are TRBV16 and TRBJ1-5, with 9 bases matching TRBD1. The CDR3 is 14 amino acids. V dropped 4 bases and J dropped 4; count of bases not matched to a gene: 2. In germline, CDR1 is KGHSY, CDR2 FQNENV. CDR3 bases: TGTGCCAGCAGCCGAGGACAGGGGAATCAGCCCCAGCATTTT. Its protein is CASSRGQGNQPQHF.

J is TRBJ2-2 and V is TRBV7-3, with D possibly matching TRBD1 (6 bases). Trimming shortened V by 5 bases and J by 5 bases, and 18 bases separated the two germline ends. Germline CDR1 reads SGHTA; CDR2 reads FQGTGA. This CDR3 is 16 amino acids long. The CDR3 sequence is CASSRERPRGTGELFF. CDR3 bases: TGTGCCAGCAGCCGAGAAAGGCCGAGGGGGACCGGGGAGCTGTTTTTT.

The chain carries TRBV6-1 and TRBJ2-5; a possible D gene is TRBD2 (6 bases). Germline loops: CDR1 MNHNS, CDR2 SASEGT. V was cut by 4 bases and J by 4 bases, with 16 bases left in between. This CDR3 is built from 15 residues. The CDR3 bases are TGTGCCAGCAGTGGGAGGGGCAGGGTTACAGAGACCCAGTACTTC. Protein: CASSGRGRVTETQYF.

This clone was detected once. J is TRBJ2-6 and V is TRBV7-8; D unresolved. The germline V and J ends were trimmed by 2 bases and 0 bases, with 14 bases remaining between them. CDR3 size: 18 residues. From germline, CDR1 is SGHVS and CDR2 FQNEAQ. The CDR3 coding sequence is TGTGCCAGCAGCTTATTTGGCCTTTTTAGCTCTGGGGCCAACGTCCTGACTTTC. Its translation is CASSLFGLFSSGANVLTF.

This sequence joins TRBV5-8 and TRBJ1-4; D unresolved. The CDR3 spans 13 residues. Germline V gene data show CDR1 as SGHTS and CDR2 as YDEGEE. Trimming removed 6 bases from V and 4 bases from J, with 10 bases in between. CDR3 bases: TGTGCCAGCACCCGGACCTTTAATGAAAAACTGTTTTTT. This gives the protein CASTRTFNEKLFF.

The chain combines TRBV30 with TRBJ2-3; D may match TRBD1 or TRBD2 (6 bases each). Germline assignment: CDR1 GTSNPN and CDR2 SVGIG (reference sequence). Trimming pared 0 bases from V and 4 bases from J, leaving 20 bases between. The CDR3 is made up of 17 amino acids. CDR3 in amino acids: CAWSVQGLGRWADTQYF. Here the CDR3 DNA reads TGTGCCTGGAGTGTACAGGGTCTGGGGAGGTGGGCAGATACGCAGTATTTT.

This chain connects TRBV28 to TRBJ1-1, with D unclear. Trimming removed 5 bases from V and 7 bases from J, with 11 bases in between. The CDR3 sequence is 12 residues long. CDR1 is MDHEN and CDR2 is SYDVKM in the germline V gene. In DNA form, the CDR3 reads TGTGCCAGCAGTCCGCAGACCCGTGAAGCTTTCTTT. It yields the protein CASSPQTREAFF.

This clone was found once. The chain employs TRBV2 and TRBJ2-7, with TRBD2 identical over 8 bases. The CDR3 sequence is 13 residues long. Germline-derived CDR1 and CDR2 are SNHLY and FYNNEI. Germline trimming cut 8 bases from V and 6 bases from J; bases unmatched to any gene: 9. The CDR3 nucleotides are TGTGCCAGCGGTAGCGGGGACCCTCTCGAGCAGTACTTC. Its protein is CASGSGDPLEQYF.